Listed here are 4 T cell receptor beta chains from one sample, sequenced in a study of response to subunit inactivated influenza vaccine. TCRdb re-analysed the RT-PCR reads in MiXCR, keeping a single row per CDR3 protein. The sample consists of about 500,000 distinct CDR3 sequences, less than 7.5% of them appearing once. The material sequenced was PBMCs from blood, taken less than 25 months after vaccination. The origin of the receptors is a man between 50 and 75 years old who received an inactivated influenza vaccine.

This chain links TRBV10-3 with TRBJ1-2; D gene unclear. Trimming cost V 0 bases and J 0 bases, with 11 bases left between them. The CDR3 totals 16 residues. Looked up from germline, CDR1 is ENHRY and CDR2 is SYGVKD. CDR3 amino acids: CAISESMQAANYGYTF. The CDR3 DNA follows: TGTGCCATCAGTGAGTCGATGCAGGCCGCTAACTATGGCTACACCTTC.

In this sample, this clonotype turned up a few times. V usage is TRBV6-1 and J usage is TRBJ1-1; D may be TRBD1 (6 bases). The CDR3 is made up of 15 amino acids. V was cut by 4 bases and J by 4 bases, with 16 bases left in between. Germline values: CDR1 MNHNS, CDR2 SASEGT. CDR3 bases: TGTGCCAGCAGTGGAAGGCCTAGGGGGACCACTGAAGCTTTCTTT. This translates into CASSGRPRGTTEAFF.

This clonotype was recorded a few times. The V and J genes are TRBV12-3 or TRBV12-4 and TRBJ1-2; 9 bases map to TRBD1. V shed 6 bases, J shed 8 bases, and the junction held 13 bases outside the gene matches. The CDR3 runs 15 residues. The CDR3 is CASRPTTGTGSGYTF. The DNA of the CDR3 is TGTGCCAGCAGACCAACGACCGGGACAGGGAGCGGCTACACCTTC.

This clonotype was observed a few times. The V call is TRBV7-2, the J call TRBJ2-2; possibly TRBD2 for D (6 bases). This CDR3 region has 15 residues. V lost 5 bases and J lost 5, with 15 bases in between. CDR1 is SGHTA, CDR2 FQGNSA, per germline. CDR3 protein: CASSLSGGGTGELFF. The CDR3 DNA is TGTGCCAGCAGCCTTAGCGGAGGCGGGACCGGGGAGCTGTTTTTT.